The 14 T cell receptor beta chains below were found in one sample sequenced in a study of shared clonotypes between healthy human individuals. Repertoires were generated with immunoSEQ multiplex PCR, while TCRdb's copy carries only in-frame clones and drops some. The sample yields about 2.3 million clones, approximately 95% seen once. Sequenced input: naive CD4+ T cells from PBMCs. The sample's subset: CD45RA+ positively selected. The receptors shown here come from a man younger than 30 in good health. Some clones in this sample may be carry-over from other donors' samples.

In regard to this clone: The same CDR3 can be traced to other DNA sequences in this sample. The chain employs TRBV28 and TRBJ2-7; TRBD1 matches 7 bases. Germline loops: CDR1 MDHEN, CDR2 SYDVKM. The CDR3 is 13 amino acids. Trimming at V came to 6 bases and at J to 3 bases, leaving 5 bases not matched to a gene. CDR3 nucleotides: TGTGCCAGCAGGCCGGGACAGAACTACGAGCAGTACTTC. Residues: CASRPGQNYEQYF.

The chain joins TRBV2 to TRBJ2-5, with D tentatively TRBD1 (5 bases). This CDR3 contains 14 residues. Germline V gives CDR1 SNHLY, CDR2 FYNNEI. With 1 base removed from V and 7 bases from J, the gap between germline ends came to 13 bases. The CDR3 nucleotides read TGTGCCAGCAGTGAAGTGGTAGGGGTGGCGACCCAGTACTTC. Residues: CASSEVVGVATQYF. The full variable domain, in which reference TRBV2 and TRBJ2-5 provide the parts outside the CDR3, is EPEVTQTPSHQVTQMGQEVILRCVPISNHLYFYWYRQILGQKVEFLVSFYNNEISEKSEIFDDQFSVERPDGSNFTLKIRSTKLEDSAMYFCASSEVVGVATQYFGPGTRLLVL.

V and J are TRBV11-2 and TRBJ2-7; TRBD1 matches at 11 bases. Germline-derived CDR1 and CDR2 are SGHAT and FQNNGV. The junction had 13 bases not matched to a gene; V was cut back by 5 bases and J by 7 bases. The CDR3 has 16 amino acids. The CDR3 nucleotides are TGTGCCAGCAGCCCAAGAGGGGACAGGGGGTCCAGTGAGCAGTACTTC. Translation gives CASSPRGDRGSSEQYF.

The CDR3 DNA reads as TGTGCCAGCAGCGGGTCGGGGGGAGAAAAACTGTTTTTT. Its translation is CASSGSGGEKLFF. V usage is TRBV9 and J usage is TRBJ1-4; possible D gene TRBD1, 5 bases. Trimming took off 3 bases at V and 8 bases at J, with 11 bases between the two ends. The CDR3 spans 13 residues. Germline CDR1 reads SGDLS; CDR2 reads YYNGEE. Full variable domain (rest looked up from reference TRBV9 and TRBJ1-4): DSGVTQTPKHLITATGQRVTLRCSPRSGDLSVYWYQQSLDQGLQFLIQYYNGEERAKGNILERFSAQQFPDLHSELNLSSLELGDSALYFCASSGSGGEKLFFGSGTQLSVL.

The chain recombines TRBV6-4 with TRBJ1-5, with unresolved D. V lost 6 bases and J lost 7, with 13 bases in between. CDR3 size: 13 residues. The germline V gene encodes CDR1 MRHNA and CDR2 SNTAGT. CDR3 sequence (DNA): TGTGCCAGCAGCGGCGAACGTGGGCAGCCCCAGCATTTT. Amino acids: CASSGERGQPQHF.

The chain employs TRBV27 and TRBJ2-5; the D call may be TRBD1 or TRBD2 (5 bases each). Germline-derived CDR1 and CDR2 are MNHEY and SMNVEV (reference sequence). The ends were cut back, 6 bases at V and 1 base at J, with 15 bases in the middle. The CDR3 consists of 15 residues. The CDR3 DNA reads TGTGCCAGCAGACGGAAGTGGGACGTCCAAGAGACCCAGTACTTC. It yields the protein CASRRKWDVQETQYF.

The chain recombines TRBV7-8 with TRBJ1-1, with D tentatively TRBD1 (6 bases). The CDR3 runs to 17 residues. V was pared by 0 bases and J by 3 bases, with 17 bases between. Germline-derived CDR1 and CDR2 are SGHVS and FQNEAQ. The CDR3 spells CASSLAEGGTGYTEAFF. In DNA form, the CDR3 reads TGTGCCAGCAGCTTAGCTGAGGGGGGTACGGGTTACACTGAAGCTTTCTTT.

The chain joins TRBV18 to TRBJ1-2; 9 bases fit TRBD1. The CDR3 totals 13 residues. With 3 bases clipped from V and 8 bases from J, the junction kept 4 bases outside the gene matches. Germline CDR1 reads KGHSH; CDR2 reads LQKENI. The CDR3 region is CASSPGTGKGYTF. CDR3 nucleotide sequence: TGTGCCAGCTCACCGGGGACAGGGAAAGGCTACACCTTC.

A remark on this clone: Distinct nucleotide sequences in the sample also encode this CDR3. J is TRBJ1-2 and V is TRBV5-4; 7 bases are shared with TRBD1. Germline V gene data show CDR1 as SGHNT and CDR2 as YYREEE (reference sequence). V dropped 4 bases and J dropped 4; count of bases not matched to a gene: 4. The CDR3 length is 13 residues. CDR3 loop: CASSPDRVYGYTF. In DNA, the CDR3 is TGTGCCAGCAGCCCCGACAGGGTCTATGGCTACACCTTC.

The V call is TRBV6-5, the J call TRBJ1-2; D remains unclear. The CDR3 covers 15 residues. The V end was cut by 0 bases, the J end by 1 base, with 9 bases between. Germline V CDR1 and CDR2: MNHEY, SVGAGI. In nucleotides, the CDR3 is TGTGCCAGCAGTTACTCGAATGACTTTAACTATGGCTACACCTTC. It is translated as CASSYSNDFNYGYTF.

V and J are TRBV7-6 and TRBJ1-1, with D possibly matching TRBD1 (5 bases). The CDR3 is 16 residues long. Per germline, CDR1 SGHVS and CDR2 FNYEAQ. The ends were cut back, 5 bases at V and 0 bases at J, with 16 bases in the middle. CDR3 in amino acids: CASSQMTAGMNTEAFF. In DNA form, the CDR3 reads TGTGCCAGCAGCCAAATGACAGCAGGAATGAACACTGAAGCTTTCTTT.

This chain links TRBV10-3 with TRBJ2-7, with 13 bases identical to TRBD2. This CDR3 spans 16 amino acids. V dropped 6 bases and J dropped 7; count of bases not matched to a gene: 12. Germline CDR1 ENHRY, CDR2 SYGVKD. In DNA, the CDR3 is TGTGCCATCAGGCCCTCTGGACTAGCGGGAGCAAAAGAGCAGTACTTC. It yields the protein CAIRPSGLAGAKEQYF.

The chain carries TRBV11-2 and TRBJ2-3; the D is unclear. The CDR3 consists of 11 residues. Trimming took off 3 bases at V and 6 bases at J, with 4 bases between the two ends. Per germline, CDR1 SGHAT and CDR2 FQNNGV. CDR3 coding DNA: TGTGCCAGCAGCTTCTTCGATACGCAGTATTTT. Residues: CASSFFDTQYF.

This chain connects TRBV15 to TRBJ1-2, with D unclear. Looked up from germline, CDR1 is LNHNV and CDR2 is YYDKDF (reference sequence). Trimming cost V 0 bases and J 4 bases, with 12 bases left between them. The CDR3 totals 15 residues. CDR3 nucleotide sequence: TGTGCCACCAGCAGAGATCGGTGGACGGGCTATGGCTACACCTTC. This encodes CATSRDRWTGYGYTF.